Listed below are T cell receptor beta chains from one sample, sequenced in a study of blood T cell repertoires in COVID-19. Assay: immunoSEQ multiplex PCR; the TCRdb copy retains only in-frame clones and omits some. The data contain 15,000 to 20,000 clones, over 75% of them singletons. Sequencing used peripheral blood. Receptors were obtained from a man in his forties with active or convalescent COVID-19. The CDR3 runs from the conserved cysteine through the conserved F or W. A D gene is named only where the DNA matches it firmly. Not every row has a clone size; where given, it reads once, few, many or a size class.

size	D	V	J	CDR3	DNA
NA	TRBD2	TRBV9	TRBJ2-3	CASSVATRASGGAFTDTQYF	TGTGCCAGCAGCGTAGCTACTCGGGCTAGCGGGGGGGCATTCACAGATACGCAGTATTTT
NA	TRBD1	TRBV6-4	TRBJ1-6	CASSAAGGNSPLHF	TGTGCCAGCAGTGCTGCAGGGGGCAATTCACCCCTCCACTTT
NA	NA	TRBV20-1	TRBJ1-1	CSASSLGNTEAFF	TGCAGTGCGAGTTCCCTCGGGAACACTGAAGCTTTCTTT
NA	TRBD2	TRBV4-1	TRBJ2-1	CASSQETSGGTVF	TGCGCCAGCAGCCAAGAAACCAGCGGGGGTACAGTCTTC
NA	NA	TRBV5-1	TRBJ2-1	CASSLGRGPYNEQFF	TGCGCCAGCAGCTTGGGGAGGGGGCCTTACAATGAGCAGTTCTTC
NA	NA	TRBV19	TRBJ1-2	CASSSTGLYGYTF	TGTGCCAGTAGTTCTACAGGGTTATATGGCTACACCTTC
once	NA	TRBV5-1	TRBJ1-1	CASSLAGAITEAFF	TGCGCCAGCAGCTTGGCAGGGGCCATCACTGAAGCTTTCTTT
NA	NA	TRBV19	TRBJ1-2	CASSMAGDYGYTF	TGTGCCAGTAGTATGGCAGGCGACTATGGCTACACCTTC
few	NA	TRBV7-6	TRBJ1-1	CASSSDAGMNTEAFF	TGTGCCAGCAGCTCAGACGCGGGCATGAACACTGAAGCTTTCTTT
NA	TRBD1	TRBV27	TRBJ2-1	CASRPTGEFDEQFF	TGTGCCAGCCGACCGACAGGGGAATTCGATGAGCAGTTCTTC
NA	TRBD1	TRBV5-1	TRBJ2-3	CASSEGQPLDTQYF	TGCGCCAGCAGCGAGGGACAGCCGCTAGATACGCAGTATTTT
NA	TRBD2	TRBV10-3	TRBJ2-1	CAISESGLAGVKNEQFF	TGTGCCATCAGTGAGTCGGGACTAGCGGGGGTGAAGAATGAGCAGTTCTTC
once	TRBD2	TRBV6-2/TRBV6-3	TRBJ2-1	CASSYSISGGRREQFF	TGTGCCAGCAGTTACTCGATTAGCGGGGGACGGCGCGAGCAGTTCTTC
NA	NA	TRBV15	TRBJ1-2	CATSRGSTNYGYTF	TGTGCCACCAGCAGAGGGAGTACCAACTATGGCTACACCTTC
NA	TRBD1	TRBV3-1/TRBV3-2	TRBJ1-5	CASSQGQGIYQPQHF	TGTGCCAGCAGCCAGGGACAGGGAATTTATCAGCCCCAGCATTTT
NA	TRBD1	TRBV18	TRBJ2-7	CASSRGTGGGEQYF	TGTGCCAGCTCCCGCGGGACAGGGGGCGGCGAGCAGTACTTC
NA	NA	TRBV6-2/TRBV6-3	TRBJ2-4	CASSYRAIAKNIQYF	TGTGCCAGCAGTTACCGCGCGATAGCCAAAAACATTCAGTACTTC
NA	TRBD1	TRBV29-1	TRBJ2-7	CSVRGTDGYEQYF	TGCAGCGTTAGGGGGACAGACGGCTACGAGCAGTACTTC
NA	TRBD1	TRBV19	TRBJ2-6	CASRQGALGANVLTF	TGTGCCAGTAGACAGGGGGCGCTCGGGGCCAACGTCCTGACTTTC
NA	TRBD1	TRBV5-4	TRBJ2-7	CASSWPGQKAYEQYF	TGTGCCAGCAGCTGGCCGGGACAGAAGGCCTACGAGCAGTACTTC
few	NA	TRBV15	TRBJ2-7	CATSRGASAPYEQYF	TGTGCCACCAGCAGAGGGGCTAGCGCACCCTACGAGCAGTACTTC
few	TRBD2	TRBV7-9	TRBJ2-3	CASSPLAGVSTDTQYF	TGTGCCAGCAGCCCCCTAGCGGGGGTGAGCACAGATACGCAGTATTTT
medium-sized	NA	TRBV9	TRBJ1-3	CASSVARDPQNTIYF	TGTGCCAGCAGCGTAGCTAGAGATCCCCAAAACACCATATATTTT
NA	NA	TRBV2	TRBJ2-5	CASSEAGGGETQYF	TGTGCCAGCAGTGAAGCGGGGGGAGGAGAGACCCAGTACTTC
NA	TRBD1	TRBV15	TRBJ2-3	CATSRAPTGGESQYF	TGTGCCACCAGCAGAGCCCCGACAGGGGGCGAATCCCAGTATTTT
NA	NA	TRBV5-4	TRBJ2-1	CASSLGGASGYNEQFF	TGTGCCAGCAGCTTGGGGGGGGCTAGCGGTTACAATGAGCAGTTCTTC
NA	NA	TRBV18	TRBJ1-6	CASSPRNSPLHF	TGTGCCAGCTCACCGAGGAATTCACCCCTCCACTTT
NA	NA	TRBV7-2	TRBJ2-7	CASSLPVLYEQYF	TGTGCCAGCAGCTTACCGGTTTTGTACGAGCAGTACTTC
NA	NA	TRBV4-2	TRBJ2-1	CASSPGLNSYNEQFF	TGTGCCAGCAGCCCAGGACTGAACTCCTACAATGAGCAGTTCTTC
NA	NA	TRBV4-3	TRBJ1-1	CASSQEAGLNTEAFF	TGCGCCAGCAGCCAAGAAGCAGGTCTGAACACTGAAGCTTTCTTT
NA	NA	TRBV4-2	TRBJ1-1	CASSQDRTGYTEAFF	TGTGCCAGCAGCCAAGACCGAACAGGGTACACTGAAGCTTTCTTT
once	NA	TRBV24-1	TRBJ2-3	CATSDPQGPDTQYF	TGTGCCACCAGTGATCCCCAGGGCCCAGATACGCAGTATTTT
NA	TRBD1	TRBV10-3	TRBJ1-5	CAISPGGASGNQPQHF	TGTGCCATCAGTCCAGGGGGTGCTTCTGGCAATCAGCCCCAGCATTTT
NA	NA	TRBV30	TRBJ2-5	CAWSVLALETQYF	TGTGCCTGGAGTGTACTAGCATTAGAGACCCAGTACTTC
NA	TRBD2	TRBV10-1	TRBJ2-1	CASSEAGGPHNEQFF	TGCGCCAGCAGTGAGGCGGGGGGGCCCCACAATGAGCAGTTCTTC
NA	NA	TRBV29-1	TRBJ2-6	CSVGSSGANVLTF	TGCAGCGTCGGTTCCTCTGGGGCCAACGTCCTGACTTTC
NA	NA	TRBV5-4	TRBJ1-1	CASSSSDGNTEAFF	TGTGCCAGCAGCTCCTCTGACGGGAATACTGAAGCTTTCTTT
NA	TRBD1	TRBV29-1	TRBJ1-2	CSARTGLTFGYTF	TGCAGCGCTCGGACAGGGCTGACCTTTGGCTACACCTTC
NA	NA	TRBV2	TRBJ1-3	CASSAQSGSTIYF	TGTGCCAGCAGTGCCCAGTCGGGGTCCACCATATATTTT
few	NA	TRBV27	TRBJ2-7	CASSPTPGHLIYEQYF	TGTGCCAGCAGTCCTACACCGGGACACCTCATTTACGAGCAGTACTTC
few	NA	TRBV15	TRBJ2-6	CATSRESGGRANVLTF	TGTGCCACCAGCAGAGAGTCGGGGGGCAGGGCCAACGTCCTGACTTTC
NA	NA	TRBV11-2	TRBJ1-1	CASSLRRGDTEAFF	TGTGCCAGCAGCCTCAGGCGGGGTGACACTGAAGCTTTCTTT
NA	NA	TRBV7-2	TRBJ1-2	CASSLLIRDTRGYTF	TGTGCCAGCAGCTTATTGATCCGGGACACCCGGGGCTACACCTTC
NA	TRBD2	TRBV5-1	TRBJ2-1	CASSGGGTNQNEQFF	TGCGCCAGCAGCGGGGGAGGGACTAATCAAAATGAGCAGTTCTTC
NA	NA	TRBV10-3	TRBJ1-6	CAISETGYNSPLHF	TGTGCCATCAGTGAAACGGGATATAATTCACCCCTCCACTTT